Listed below are T cell receptor beta chains from one sample, sequenced in a study of blood T cell repertoires in COVID-19. TCRdb's table, derived via immunoSEQ multiplex PCR, lists solely in-frame clones and lacks some. The sample lists fewer than 300,000 clones, approximately 86% seen once, with 0.87% in the top ten. Sample: peripheral blood. The receptors were sampled from a human donor with COVID-19, enrolled during active disease. The donor label of this sample is uncertain. The CDR3 runs from the conserved cysteine through the conserved F or W. A D gene is named only where the DNA matches it firmly. Size tells how often a clone was seen (once, few, many) or the class of an expanded clone, and some rows leave it out.

TRBJ2-1	TRBD2	NA	TRBV6-5	TGTGCCAGCAGGGGACTAGAAAGTGAGCAGTTCTTC	CASRGLESEQFF
TRBJ2-3	TRBD2	NA	TRBV29-1	TGCAGCGTAGCACCGGGACTAGCGGGCCTTGCCACTAGCACAGATACGCAGTATTTT	CSVAPGLAGLATSTDTQYF
TRBJ1-1	NA	NA	TRBV7-9	TGTGCCAGCAGCCCCCGGCCTGGGGGCAAGGGGATATCTGAAGCTTTCTTT	CASSPRPGGKGISEAFF
TRBJ1-1	NA	NA	TRBV6-6	TGTGCCAGCAGTTACTCGATTCCCCCGGGTGAAGCTTTCTTT	CASSYSIPPGEAFF
TRBJ1-2	TRBD1	NA	TRBV27	TGTGCCACCAGACAGGGCGGCTATGGCTACACCTTC	CATRQGGYGYTF
TRBJ2-2	NA	NA	TRBV12-3/TRBV12-4	TGTGCCAGCAGTTCGAGGCACACCGGGGAGCTGTTTTTT	CASSSRHTGELFF
TRBJ1-2	TRBD1	NA	TRBV9	TGTGCCAGCAGTTTTTCCGGGACAGATCATTATGGCTACACCTTC	CASSFSGTDHYGYTF
TRBJ1-3	TRBD1	NA	TRBV19	TGTGCCAGTAGTATAATCGGACAGGGTGGAAACACCATATATTTT	CASSIIGQGGNTIYF
TRBJ1-1	TRBD1	NA	TRBV5-1	TGCGCCAGCAGCTTAGGCCCGGGACAGGGGGCCACTGAAGCTTTCTTT	CASSLGPGQGATEAFF
TRBJ2-7	TRBD1	NA	TRBV12-3/TRBV12-4	TGTGCCAGCAGCCGGGACAGGTACGAGCAGTACTTC	CASSRDRYEQYF
TRBJ1-5	TRBD1	NA	TRBV28	TGTGCCAGCAACCCCACAGGGGATACCGATCAGCCCCAGCATTTT	CASNPTGDTDQPQHF
TRBJ2-7	NA	NA	TRBV11-2	TGTGCCAGCAGCCTTAGTTCCCTACAGGCCTCCAGTGACTTC	CASSLSSLQASSDF
TRBJ1-2	NA	NA	TRBV19	TGTGCCAGTACTCCTAACTATGGCTACACCTTC	CASTPNYGYTF
TRBJ1-1	TRBD1	NA	TRBV29-1	TGCAGCGGTGGGGGACAGTCAAACACTGAAGCTTTCTTT	CSGGGQSNTEAFF
TRBJ1-2	NA	once	TRBV7-2	TGTGCCAGCAGCTTATATGGGGGGGACTATGGCTACACCTTC	CASSLYGGDYGYTF
TRBJ2-1	TRBD2	NA	TRBV7-2	TGTGCCAGCAGCTCAGGGGAACTAGCGGGAGGCTACAATGAGCAGTTCTTC	CASSSGELAGGYNEQFF
TRBJ2-7	TRBD1	few	TRBV11-3	TGTGCCAGCAGCTCTACCCCAACAGGGGGCGACGAGCAGTACTTC	CASSSTPTGGDEQYF
TRBJ1-1	NA	NA	TRBV28	TGTGCCAGCAACACCCCGATCGAAGCTTTCTTT	CASNTPIEAFF
TRBJ2-3	NA	NA	TRBV3-1/TRBV3-2	TGTGCCAGCAGCCACTTGTTGGATACGCAGTATTTT	CASSHLLDTQYF
TRBJ1-3	NA	NA	TRBV11-3	TGTGCCAGCAGCCGACTTTGCCCCAGGGCCCGCTCTGGAAACACCATATATTTT	CASSRLCPRARSGNTIYF
TRBJ2-7	NA	few	TRBV18	TGTGCCAGCTCGCCCCTCGGGTATGGGTCGGACGAGCAGTACTTC	CASSPLGYGSDEQYF
TRBJ2-7	NA	NA	TRBV29-1	TGCAGCGTTTCCCGGGACTTGAACTCCTACGAGCAGTACTTC	CSVSRDLNSYEQYF
TRBJ2-7	TRBD2	NA	TRBV18	TGTGCCAGCTCGCCTCTAAGCGGGAGAATGTACGAGCAGTACTTC	CASSPLSGRMYEQYF
TRBJ2-3	TRBD2	NA	TRBV19	TGTGCCAGTATCCGCTTAGGATACTCGGGAGGGCCGTGCACGCAGTATTTT	CASIRLGYSGGPCTQYF
TRBJ1-4	TRBD1	NA	TRBV7-8	TGTGCCAGCAGTCGATTCGGTTCCACAGGGGTAGGCGAAAAACTGTTTTTT	CASSRFGSTGVGEKLFF
TRBJ2-1	NA	NA	TRBV25-1	TGTGCCAGCACTCAGGGGTTCAATGAGCAGTTCTTC	CASTQGFNEQFF
TRBJ1-2	TRBD1	NA	TRBV6-5	TGTGCCAGCAGATACAGGGGCACGGACTATGGCTACACCTTC	CASRYRGTDYGYTF
TRBJ1-2	NA	NA	TRBV19	TGTGCCAGTAGTATGGGAGGCCGCCCCAACTATGGCTACACCTTC	CASSMGGRPNYGYTF
TRBJ1-5	TRBD1	NA	TRBV24-1	TGTGCCACCAGTGATCCTCTAGACAGGGAAGGTCAGCCCCAGCATTTT	CATSDPLDREGQPQHF
TRBJ2-3	TRBD2	NA	TRBV11-3	TGTGCCAGCAGCTCTCGACTAGCGTCAGGCACAGATACGCAGTATTTT	CASSSRLASGTDTQYF
TRBJ1-4	TRBD1	NA	TRBV25-1	TGTGCCAGCAGTGGATCAGACAGGGGGCGTGAAAAACTGTTTTTT	CASSGSDRGREKLFF
TRBJ1-3	TRBD1	NA	TRBV19	TGTGCCAGTCGGTACAGGGGTGAGGGAAACACCATATATTTT	CASRYRGEGNTIYF
TRBJ1-4	NA	NA	TRBV6-5	TGTGCCAGCAGTCTAGAGGCACAGGGTTATGAAAAACTGTTTTTT	CASSLEAQGYEKLFF
TRBJ1-3	NA	NA	TRBV18	TGTGCCAGCTCACCACAGTTCCCAGGGGTCGGAAACACCATATATTTT	CASSPQFPGVGNTIYF
TRBJ2-7	TRBD2	NA	TRBV5-6	TGTGCCAGCAGCTTTAAGCGGGAGGGTCTCTACGAGCAGTACTTC	CASSFKREGLYEQYF
TRBJ1-6	NA	few	TRBV4-1	TGCGCCAGCAGCCAAGATTTCAAAGGGCAGGGTAATTCACCCCTCCACTTT	CASSQDFKGQGNSPLHF
TRBJ2-1	TRBD1	NA	TRBV19	TGTGCCAGTAGTACGACAGGGGGCCTTCTGATTTACAATGAGCAGTTCTTC	CASSTTGGLLIYNEQFF
TRBJ1-1	NA	NA	TRBV7-2	TGTGCCAGCAGCTCATGGGCCCTGAACACTGAAGCTTTCTTT	CASSSWALNTEAFF
TRBJ1-2	NA	NA	TRBV28	TGTGCCACCCTACGATATGGCTACACCTTC	CATLRYGYTF
TRBJ2-1	TRBD2	once	TRBV30	TGTGCCTGGACCAATGGACCCGGGGGGGAAAAGTTCTTC	CAWTNGPGGEKFF
TRBJ2-1	NA	NA	TRBV12-5	TGTGCTAGTGGTGCCCCCATGGGCGTGGGTAAAGATGAGCAGTTCTTC	CASGAPMGVGKDEQFF
TRBJ2-7	NA	NA	TRBV28	TGTGCCAGCACCTTAAGGGGGGGACCCACCTACGAGCAGTACTTC	CASTLRGGPTYEQYF
TRBJ2-2	NA	NA	TRBV29-1	TGCAGCGTTGAAGCCTCGAACACCGGGGAGCTGTTTTTT	CSVEASNTGELFF
TRBJ1-5	NA	NA	TRBV28	TGTGCCAGCAGTGAAAGTGGGGCCCAGCCCCAGCATTTT	CASSESGAQPQHF
TRBJ1-5	TRBD1	NA	TRBV19	TGTGCCAGTATCGAGACAGGGGATAGCAATCAGCCCCAGCATTTT	CASIETGDSNQPQHF
TRBJ2-7	NA	NA	TRBV2	TGTGCCAGCAGTCCGGTGGGGCGGGGACCTTTTTACGAGCAGTACTTC	CASSPVGRGPFYEQYF
TRBJ2-2	TRBD2	NA	TRBV4-3	TGCGCCAGCGGAAGCGGGAGTTATACCGGGGAGCTGTTTTTT	CASGSGSYTGELFF
TRBJ2-1	NA	NA	TRBV7-7	TGTGCTAGCAGCCCCTCGCCTAATTCCCGGCAGTTCTTC	CASSPSPNSRQFF